This TCR beta chain was sequenced during a study of shared clonotypes between healthy human individuals. As for the study in general: Three men and a couple of women, aged 18 to 49, were donors. Whole-study results and caveats: Sharing across several donors was seen in roughly 5.2% of naive CD4 clonotypes. Richness estimates generally favored naive over memory subsets.

In the case of this clone: As yet, its antigen is unknown.

Trimming removed 3 bases from V and 6 bases from J, with 11 bases in between. The CDR3 has 13 residues. Germline CDR1 MDHEN, CDR2 SYDVKM. Profiled with immunoSEQ multiplex PCR; TCRdb holds only in-frame clones, not every one. The table shows fewer than 2.5 million clones, with over 85% occurring only once. This chain links TRBV28 with TRBJ1-1; D might be TRBD1 (6 bases). Sequencing input: naive CD4+ T cells from PBMCs. Subset here: CD45RA+ positively selected. The receptor comes from a man younger than 35 in good health. Some clones in this sample may be carry-over from other donors' samples. The CDR3 sequence: CASSLAGAAEAFF. The CDR3 nucleotides read TGTGCCAGCAGTTTGGCAGGGGCTGCTGAAGCTTTCTTT.